The rows below give T cell receptor beta chains drawn from one sample of a study of blood T cells in healthy people across ages. TCRdb used MiXCR to reprocess the 5' RACE reads, holding one entry per CDR3 protein. The table records roughly 2 million distinct CDR3 sequences, around half of them present only once. Material for sequencing was blood. All receptors come from a woman aged 40-49 years in good health. Each CDR3 is given without its conserved first and last residue. The D gene is left open where the match is weak. Size is omitted from some rows. Given values are once, few, many or a class for expanded clones.

>TRBV6-6|12|few|TRBD1
ASKNTGEYDGYT
>TRBV6-2/TRBV6-3|11|few|NA
AGRRSGDETQY
>TRBV2|13|NA|NA
ASSERRGTSTEAF
>TRBV28|15|few|TRBD1
ASSLGTRGLWSYEQY
>TRBV6-1|15|NA|TRBD2
ASSRAPGLAVRETQY
>TRBV6-6|13|few|NA
ASSYWQVPNYGYT
>TRBV20-1|11|NA|TRBD2
SPSSGGTSIQY
>TRBV7-9|13|NA|NA
ASNPGLPTYNEQF
>TRBV20-1|10|NA|NA
SASPRVGGYT
>TRBV4-3|10|NA|NA
ASSQGRAQAF
>TRBV29-1|15|few|TRBD1
SVTGVREAYNTDTQY
>TRBV9|12|NA|TRBD2
ASSKASGAETQY
>TRBV29-1|9|many|NA
SAGHSYEQY
>TRBV20-1|10|NA|NA
SASWNYNEQF
>TRBV6-2/TRBV6-3|16|NA|NA
ASSYSRLGEQRGYGYT
>TRBV6-2/TRBV6-3|16|once|NA
ASSSSFGQPISDYGYT
>TRBV7-9|15|NA|NA
ASSLVGRDGVSYEQF
>TRBV29-1|12|few|NA
SVERWQGLNEQY
>TRBV9|11|NA|NA
ASSPRGIKTQY
>TRBV5-6|12|few|NA
ASSFREGGETQY
>TRBV7-9|11|NA|NA
ASSEQGTDEQY
>TRBV4-3|15|NA|NA
VSSQDQGGGKGNEQF
>TRBV27|15|NA|TRBD2
ASRLAGAEAGKNIQY
>TRBV3-1|11|few|NA
ASTHRGRETQY
>TRBV15|13|few|TRBD1
ATSRDDRGGYGYT
>TRBV7-3|17|few|NA
ASSLAGQGGSFSYNEQF
>TRBV13|15|NA|NA
ASSLRGSDSYNSPLH
>TRBV7-9|13|few|TRBD2
ASTPGGDLKNIQY
>TRBV12-3/TRBV12-4|12|NA|NA
ASSLFGAPYGYT
>TRBV5-1|14|NA|TRBD1
ASSSTRTGAIGEQY
>TRBV29-1|12|NA|NA
SAGTVVSNTEAF
>TRBV9|10|few|NA
ASSVDVGELF
>TRBV7-2|14|NA|NA
ASSALDGRVRSPLH
>TRBV10-3|13|few|NA
AISESLSRDAEAF
>TRBV7-3|11|NA|NA
ASSTIRGNEQF
>TRBV7-2|14|NA|TRBD1
ASSLGGQGIRDTQY
>TRBV3-1|11|NA|NA
ASSQASGVGYT
>TRBV7-8|14|once|NA
ASSLLEGQSTDTQY
>TRBV7-9|14|NA|TRBD1
ASSLVPGQGSEKLF
>TRBV3-1|12|few|NA
ASSHQDRTEGYT
>TRBV5-1|13|NA|NA
ASSSGRGINEKLF
>TRBV12-3/TRBV12-4|13|few|NA
ASSFWGGAGETQY
>TRBV20-1|12|few|NA
SAGTPPIQETQY
>TRBV20-1|12|NA|TRBD1
SADGDRVNTEAF
>TRBV6-6|15|NA|NA
ASSYVNARSGANVLT
>TRBV6-2/TRBV6-3|15|NA|NA
ASSFGVAQGRRETQF
>TRBV20-1|13|NA|NA
SAREPLRTAYGYT
>TRBV15|11|NA|NA
ATSRPPGSEQF
>TRBV5-1|11|many|NA
ASSLGQGGEQY
>TRBV15|12|NA|NA
ATSREVSYNEQF
>TRBV7-9|18|few|TRBD1
ASSHVPGTGYERWTDTQY
>TRBV20-1|13|NA|TRBD2
SARYLAGTTDTQY
>TRBV10-2|10|NA|NA
ATRGAPYEQY
>TRBV5-1|12|NA|NA
ASSSWAALYEQY
>TRBV6-1|13|NA|TRBD1
ASSEWDRLQETQY
>TRBV4-1|14|NA|NA
AGSRGAANSYNEQF
>TRBV29-1|11|NA|NA
SVEGGEGYRYT
>TRBV7-3|11|NA|NA
ASSLLGSDTQY
>TRBV12-5|15|NA|NA
ASGSGGSHSHQETQY